This T cell receptor beta chain stems from a study of T-cell reconstitution after alpha-beta-depleted transplantation in children. Unique molecular identifiers were incorporated during preparation of the TCRbeta library. TCRdb re-analysed the PCR reads in MiXCR, keeping a single row per CDR3 protein. The top ten hold roughly 0.84% of the sample, which has 600,000 to 700,000 distinct CDR3 sequences, around 12% seen once. This clonotype was observed a few times. The antigen is not known. Study conclusions and caveats: Several hundred expanded graft clones reportedly gave rise to the alpha-beta T cells present about two months after transplant.

Sequencing was performed on PBMCs, taken before TCRalphabeta/CD19-depleted stem cell transplant. The sequence was collected from a girl aged 2 to 9 with congenital amegakaryocytic thrombocytopenia, due to receive a stem cell transplant.

Here the CDR3 reads CASSPLGGENTGELFF. DNA of the CDR3: TGTGCCAGCAGCCCCCTCGGGGGAGAGAACACCGGGGAGCTGTTTTTT. The chain combines TRBV7-9 with TRBJ2-2, with D possibly matching TRBD2 (6 bases). V was pared by 5 bases and J by 1 base, with 14 bases between. Germline CDR1 and CDR2: SEHNR and FQNEAQ (reference sequence). The CDR3 consists of 16 residues.